The subject of this entry is one T cell receptor beta chain. The record originates from a study of OX40 agonist ivuxolimab in advanced cancers. The overall study: Patients were dosed with the agonistic anti-OX40 (CD134) antibody ivuxolimab. The dose-escalation cohort had hepatocellular carcinoma, melanoma, renal cell or head and neck cancer. Three partial responders included one hepatocellular carcinoma patient and two cutaneous melanoma patients.

Sequenced by immunoSEQ multiplex PCR; TCRdb stores in-frame clones only, minus some. This table holds tens of thousands of clones, roughly 88% found once. With autoimmune disease history or systemic immunosuppression, patients were excluded. The ends were cut back, 5 bases at V and 6 bases at J, with 14 bases in the middle. The germline V gene has CDR1 LNHDA and CDR2 SQIVND (reference sequence). The CDR3 is 13 residues long. The sequencing here drew on CD4+ or CD8+ T cells sorted from blood, taken in a trial of the OX40 agonist ivuxolimab. This clonotype was sampled from an adult with an advanced solid tumor such as melanoma, head and neck, liver or kidney cancer. The V call is TRBV19, the J call TRBJ2-7, with unresolved D. CDR3 loop: CASSSGPVTEQYF. The CDR3 DNA sequence: TGTGCCAGTAGTTCCGGCCCCGTGACCGAGCAGTACTTC.